A single sample gave rise to the 27 T cell receptor beta chains below, sequenced in a study of cytomegalovirus exposure and HLA in healthy donors. Vbeta (60) and Jbeta (13) primers were used in the PCR. The protocol was immunoSEQ multiplex PCR, while the TCRdb copy is restricted to in-frame clones and leaves out a portion. The repertoire has around 200,000 clones, around four fifths of them found once; the top ten carry 2% to 3%. The sequencing sample was made of PBMCs. All receptors come from a woman between 50 and 59 years old in good health and CMV-seropositive.

Here the CDR3 reads CASSLVVAGGYNEQFF. In nucleotides, the CDR3 is TGTGCCAGCAGCTTAGTGGTAGCGGGGGGGTACAATGAGCAGTTCTTC. V is TRBV13 and J is TRBJ2-1; 11 bases are shared with TRBD2. Per the germline V gene, CDR1 is PRHDT and CDR2 is FYEKMQ (reference sequence). The CDR3 totals 16 residues. The J segment lost 4 bases and the V segment lost 1 base, leaving 3 bases of the junction unmatched.

V is TRBV9 and J is TRBJ2-7; 10 bases align to TRBD1. Looked up from germline, CDR1 is SGDLS and CDR2 is YYNGEE. The CDR3 sequence is 18 residues long. V lost 0 bases and J lost 1; bases outside the gene matches: 10. The CDR3 DNA follows: TGTGCCAGCAGCGTAGGGGACTCCGGGACAGGGGTTTCCTACGAGCAGTACTTC. It translates to CASSVGDSGTGVSYEQYF.

The chain uses TRBV20-1 and TRBJ2-5; 9 positions match TRBD1. The CDR3 is 11 residues long. Per the germline V gene, CDR1 is DFQATT and CDR2 is SNEGSKA (reference sequence). Here the CDR3 reads CSASDRGAQYF. CDR3 DNA sequence: TGCAGCGCCAGCGACAGGGGGGCCCAGTACTTC.

Worth noting for this clone: The junction departs from germline at one end; a sequencing error may be responsible. This chain connects TRBV7-9 to TRBJ2-7; TRBD2 matches 9 bases. In germline, CDR1 is SEHNR, CDR2 FQNEAQ (reference sequence). This CDR3 comprises 15 residues. The CDR3 region is CSSSLVVAGAGEQYF. The CDR3 nucleotides are TGTTCCAGCAGCTTAGTGGTAGCGGGGGCTGGGGAGCAGTACTTC.

J is TRBJ1-4 and V is TRBV19; 7 positions agree with TRBD1. CDR1 and CDR2 from the germline V gene are LNHDA and SQIVND (reference sequence). The CDR3 loop spans 15 amino acids. V gave up 5 bases and J gave up 3 bases; unmatched junction bases: 6. The CDR3 spells CASSQNRGSNEKLFF. Written as DNA, the CDR3 is TGTGCCAGTAGTCAAAACAGGGGCTCTAATGAAAAACTGTTTTTT. The full variable domain, rest sourced from reference TRBV19 and TRBJ1-4, is DGGITQSPKYLFRKEGQNVTLSCEQNLNHDAMYWYRQDPGQGLRLIYYSQIVNDFQKGDIAEGYSVSREKKESFPLTVTSAQKNPTAFYLCASSQNRGSNEKLFFGSGTQLSVL.

The genes are TRBV7-3 and TRBJ2-1; D possibly corresponds to TRBD1 (6 bases). CDR1 SGHTA and CDR2 FQGTGA come from the germline V gene. CDR3 length: 13 residues. V was clipped by 4 bases and J by 5 bases, with 9 bases between them. CDR3 nucleotide sequence: TGTGCCAGCAGCTCGTACAGGGACAATGAGCAGTTCTTC. It codes for CASSSYRDNEQFF. Variable domain in full (rest from reference TRBV7-3 and TRBJ2-1): GAGVSQTPSNKVTEKGKYVELRCDPISGHTALYWYRQSLGQGPEFLIYFQGTGAADDSGLPNDRFFAVRPEGSVSTLKIQRTERGDSAVYLCASSSYRDNEQFFGPGTRLTVL.

The chain is built from TRBV19 and TRBJ1-1; D not resolved. Trimming cost V 3 bases and J 1 base, with 12 bases left between them. The CDR3 has 15 residues. The germline gives CDR1 LNHDA, CDR2 SQIVND (reference sequence). The CDR3 spells CASSMHRISNTEAFF. CDR3 in DNA: TGTGCCAGTAGTATGCACAGAATATCGAACACTGAAGCTTTCTTT.

V is TRBV6-1 and J is TRBJ2-5, with 10 nucleotides matching TRBD1. Trimming cost V 7 bases and J 5 bases; bases outside gene matches: 4. The CDR3 sequence is 13 residues long. In germline, CDR1 is MNHNS, CDR2 SASEGT. Here the CDR3 DNA reads TGTGCCAGCATGACAGGGGGCTGGGAGACCCAGTACTTC. Translated, it gives CASMTGGWETQYF.

This clone was recorded once. CDR3 nucleotide sequence: TGTGCCAGCAGCTTGGCGGGACTAGCGGGAACTAGCACAGATACGCAGTATTTT. It specifies CASSLAGLAGTSTDTQYF. This sequence joins TRBV5-4 and TRBJ2-3; TRBD2 aligns across 13 bases. Unmatched junction bases numbered 4, after V lost 0 bases and J lost 0 bases. The CDR3 contains 18 residues. Germline assignment: CDR1 SGHNT and CDR2 YYREEE (reference sequence).

V is TRBV13 and J is TRBJ2-7, with TRBD1 matching 10 bases. The CDR3 is 16 residues long. CDR1 and CDR2 (germline): PRHDT, FYEKMQ (reference sequence). V lost 2 bases to trimming and J lost 3 bases; unmatched junction nucleotides: 7. The CDR3 DNA follows: TGTGCCAGCAGCTTATCTGTGGGACAGGGGCTCTACGAGCAGTACTTC. Translating it yields CASSLSVGQGLYEQYF.

The chain couples TRBV6-6 to TRBJ1-5, with D perhaps TRBD1 (5 bases). There are 15 residues in the CDR3. Trimming took off 6 bases at V and 9 bases at J, with 21 bases between the two ends. In germline, CDR1 is MNHNY, CDR2 SVGAGI (reference sequence). The DNA of the CDR3 is TGTGCCAGCAGCCCACTTTGGGGGGAGTGGACGCCCCAGCATTTT. It specifies CASSPLWGEWTPQHF.

This chain uses TRBV9 with TRBJ2-2; 7 nucleotides agree with TRBD2. The CDR3 length is 14 residues. The germline V gene has CDR1 SGDLS and CDR2 YYNGEE. V shed 3 bases and J 2 bases; nucleotides not matched to a gene: 1. CDR3 in amino acids: CASSGEGNTGELFF. CDR3 bases: TGTGCCAGCAGCGGGGAGGGAAACACCGGGGAGCTGTTTTTT.

In the case of this clone: At one end, the junction sequence differs from germline, possibly due to a read error. The gene calls are TRBV9 and TRBJ2-3, with no clear D. Germline-derived CDR1 and CDR2 are SGDLS and YYNGEE. CDR3 size: 15 residues. In nucleotides, the CDR3 is TGTGCCAGCAGCCGAAACGAGCTGGCCACAGATAGGCAGTATTTT. Translation gives CASSRNELATDRQYF.

The chain couples TRBV4-1 to TRBJ2-6; no clear D gene. This CDR3 contains 15 residues. The germline V gene has CDR1 MGHRA and CDR2 YSYEKL. Trimming pared 0 bases from V and 3 bases from J, leaving 6 bases between. The CDR3 sequence: CASSQDTGGANVLTF. In DNA form, the CDR3 reads TGCGCCAGCAGCCAAGATACGGGTGGGGCCAACGTCCTGACTTTC.

This chain connects TRBV19 to TRBJ1-3, with D tentatively TRBD1 (6 bases). The CDR3 totals 15 residues. V lost 5 bases, J lost 0 bases, and 11 bases lay in between. Germline assignment: CDR1 LNHDA and CDR2 SQIVND (reference sequence). CDR3 DNA: TGTGCCAGTAGTCCCTGGACAGACTCTGGAAACACCATATATTTT. Translating gives CASSPWTDSGNTIYF.

V usage is TRBV5-8 and J usage is TRBJ1-6; 8 bases fit TRBD1. The germline V gene encodes CDR1 SGHTS and CDR2 YDEGEE. Germline trimming cut 1 base from V and 0 bases from J; bases unmatched to any gene: 9. CDR3 length equals 19 residues. Here the CDR3 reads CASSLSQGALSSYNSPLHF. The DNA for the CDR3 is TGTGCCAGCAGCTTGTCTCAGGGGGCCCTCAGCTCCTATAATTCACCCCTCCACTTT.

J is TRBJ2-3 and V is TRBV5-1; 7 bases align to TRBD2. Losses at the gene ends were 0 bases for V and 0 bases for J; bases not matched to a gene: 1. From germline, CDR1 is SGHRS and CDR2 YFSETQ. The CDR3 loop spans 15 amino acids. The CDR3 loop is CASSLGGGSTDTQYF. In nucleotides, the CDR3 is TGCGCCAGCAGCTTGGGGGGGGGAAGCACAGATACGCAGTATTTT. Supplemented by reference TRBV5-1 and TRBJ2-3, the full variable domain reads KAGVTQTPRYLIKTRGQQVTLSCSPISGHRSVSWYQQTPGQGLQFLFEYFSETQRNKGNFPGRFSGRQFSNSRSEMNVSTLELGDSALYLCASSLGGGSTDTQYFGPGTRLTVL.

The chain uses TRBV5-1 and TRBJ1-6; no reliable D call. V was pared by 0 bases and J by 8 bases, with 9 bases between. This CDR3 is 14 amino acids long. Germline V CDR1 and CDR2: SGHRS, YFSETQ. CDR3 protein: CASSLAGSDSPLHF. The CDR3 DNA reads as TGCGCCAGCAGCTTGGCGGGGTCGGATTCACCCCTCCACTTT. The variable domain in full, completed from reference TRBV5-1 and TRBJ1-6, reads KAGVTQTPRYLIKTRGQQVTLSCSPISGHRSVSWYQQTPGQGLQFLFEYFSETQRNKGNFPGRFSGRQFSNSRSEMNVSTLELGDSALYLCASSLAGSDSPLHFGNGTRLTVT.

This clone has only a few counts. Written as DNA, the CDR3 is TGTGCCAGCACCCCGAAAGGGGGTAATCAGCCCCAGCATTTT. This translates into CASTPKGGNQPQHF. V is TRBV6-1 and J is TRBJ1-5; weak D call: TRBD1 (6 bases). Germline values: CDR1 MNHNS, CDR2 SASEGT. The CDR3 length is 14 residues. V was trimmed by 7 bases and J by 4 bases, leaving 14 bases between them.

This clone was detected only once. V usage is TRBV6-5 and J usage is TRBJ2-2, with 8 bases lining up with TRBD2. V shed 6 bases and J 9 bases; nucleotides not matched to a gene: 9. Germline V CDR1 and CDR2: MNHEY, SVGAGI. The CDR3 extends over 14 amino acids. CDR3 DNA sequence: TGTGCCAGCAGCCGGGGGGGGCTAGAGCGGGAGCTGTTTTTT. Translating it yields CASSRGGLERELFF.

In this sample, this clone turned up a few times. This chain connects TRBV6-6 to TRBJ2-7; D remains ambiguous. Trimming took 0 bases from V and 1 from J, leaving 7 bases between them. The CDR3 consists of 14 residues. Looked up from germline, CDR1 is MNHNY and CDR2 is SVGAGI (reference sequence). In DNA form, the CDR3 reads TGTGCCAGCAGTTACTCCGCCGAGTCCTACGAGCAGTACTTC. Amino acids: CASSYSAESYEQYF.

This clone has only a few counts. V gene TRBV7-6 combines with J gene TRBJ1-3, with a possible D match to TRBD1 (5 bases). This CDR3 region has 13 residues. With 5 bases removed from V and 4 bases from J, the gap between germline ends came to 9 bases. CDR1 is SGHVS and CDR2 is FNYEAQ in the germline V gene. The CDR3 region has the DNA TGTGCCAGCAGCCAGGGTCAGGGAAACACCATATATTTT. Translation: CASSQGQGNTIYF.

The sample holds one count of this clone. The chain employs TRBV2 and TRBJ2-5; no clear D gene. The V gene lost 5 bases and the J gene lost 3 bases, with 7 bases spanning the gap. The length of the CDR3 is 12 residues. Germline assignment: CDR1 SNHLY and CDR2 FYNNEI. CDR3 DNA sequence: TGTGCCAGCAGTATACGAGAAGAGACCCAGTACTTC. This encodes CASSIREETQYF.

The V and J genes are TRBV5-4 and TRBJ2-3, with 7 bases that match TRBD1. Unmatched junction bases numbered 8, after V lost 5 bases and J lost 8 bases. This CDR3 has 13 residues. Per germline, CDR1 SGHNT and CDR2 YYREEE (reference sequence). In DNA, the CDR3 is TGTGCCAGCAGTTCAGACAGGGCACGTACGCAGTATTTT. Translating it yields CASSSDRARTQYF. The full variable domain, in which reference TRBV5-4 and TRBJ2-3 provide the parts outside the CDR3, is ETGVTQSPTHLIKTRGQQVTLRCSSQSGHNTVSWYQQALGQGPQFIFQYYREEENGRGNFPPRFSGLQFPNYSSELNVNALELDDSALYLCASSSDRARTQYFGPGTRLTVL.

The chain links TRBV19 to TRBJ2-2; no definite D call. The germline CDR1 and CDR2 sequences are LNHDA and SQIVND (reference sequence). The V and J ends lost 5 bases and 5 bases respectively, with 6 bases between them. This CDR3 contains 12 residues. Here the CDR3 reads CASSLSTGELFF. The DNA for the CDR3 is TGTGCCAGTAGTTTATCTACCGGGGAGCTGTTTTTT.

CDR3 protein: CASGWTVENIQYF. CDR3 DNA sequence: TGTGCCAGTGGGTGGACAGTTGAAAACATTCAGTACTTC. The chain employs TRBV19 and TRBJ2-4; a weak D match, TRBD1 (6 bases). V was cut by 8 bases and J by 5 bases, with 13 bases left in between. Germline CDR1 is LNHDA and CDR2 is SQIVND (reference sequence). This CDR3 is 13 amino acids long.

The V call is TRBV25-1, the J call TRBJ1-3, with a weak D call TRBD1 (5 bases). This CDR3 comprises 14 residues. Germline CDR1 reads MGHDK; CDR2 reads SYGVNS. The germline V and J ends were trimmed by 8 bases and 0 bases, with 11 bases remaining between them. The CDR3 loop is CASRRDSSGNTIYF. The CDR3 DNA sequence: TGTGCCAGCCGACGAGACAGCTCTGGAAACACCATATATTTT.